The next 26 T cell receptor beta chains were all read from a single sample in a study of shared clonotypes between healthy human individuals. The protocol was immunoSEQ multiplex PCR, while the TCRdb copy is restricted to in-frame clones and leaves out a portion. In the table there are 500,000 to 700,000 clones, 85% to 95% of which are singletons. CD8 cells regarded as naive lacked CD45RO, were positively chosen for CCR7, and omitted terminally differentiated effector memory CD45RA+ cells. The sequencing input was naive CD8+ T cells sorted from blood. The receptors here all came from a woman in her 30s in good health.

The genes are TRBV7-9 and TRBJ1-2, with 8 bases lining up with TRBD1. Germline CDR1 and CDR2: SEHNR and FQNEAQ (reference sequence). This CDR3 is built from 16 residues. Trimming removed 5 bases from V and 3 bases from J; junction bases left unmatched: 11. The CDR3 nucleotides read TGTGCCAGCAGCCCGGCCTCAGGGGGCACTGACTATGGCTACACCTTC. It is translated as CASSPASGGTDYGYTF.

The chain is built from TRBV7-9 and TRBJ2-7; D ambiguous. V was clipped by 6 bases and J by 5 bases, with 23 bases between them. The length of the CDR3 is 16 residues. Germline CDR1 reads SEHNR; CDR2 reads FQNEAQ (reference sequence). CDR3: CASSPTGPSASHEQYF. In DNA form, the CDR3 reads TGTGCCAGCAGTCCTACCGGGCCATCAGCCAGTCACGAGCAGTACTTC.

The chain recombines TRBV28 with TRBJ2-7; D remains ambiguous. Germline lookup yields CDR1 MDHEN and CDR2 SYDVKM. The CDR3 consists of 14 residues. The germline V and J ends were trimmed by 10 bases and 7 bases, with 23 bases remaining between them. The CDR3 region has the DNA TGTGCCACGCGCAGTGCTGACGGATTGTCGGAGCAGTACTTC. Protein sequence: CATRSADGLSEQYF.

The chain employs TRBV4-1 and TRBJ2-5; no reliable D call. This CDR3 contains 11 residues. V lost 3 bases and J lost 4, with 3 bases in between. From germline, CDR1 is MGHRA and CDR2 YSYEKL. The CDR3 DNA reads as TGCGCCAGCAGCCACGGAGAGACCCAGTACTTC. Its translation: CASSHGETQYF.

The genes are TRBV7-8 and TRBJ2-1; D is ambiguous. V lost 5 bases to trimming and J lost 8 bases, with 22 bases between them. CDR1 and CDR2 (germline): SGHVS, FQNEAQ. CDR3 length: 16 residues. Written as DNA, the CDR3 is TGTGCCAGCAGCCCGGACCCGATCGCTGGAAGGGATGAGCAGTTCTTC. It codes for CASSPDPIAGRDEQFF. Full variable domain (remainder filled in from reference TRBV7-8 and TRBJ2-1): GAGVSQSPRYKVAKRGQDVALRCDPISGHVSLFWYQQALGQGPEFLTYFQNEAQLDKSGLPSDRFFAERPEGSVSTLKIQRTQQEDSAVYLCASSPDPIAGRDEQFFGPGTRLTVL.

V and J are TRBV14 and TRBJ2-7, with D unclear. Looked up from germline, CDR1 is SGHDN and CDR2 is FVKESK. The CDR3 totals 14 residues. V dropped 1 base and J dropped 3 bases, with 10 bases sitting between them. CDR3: CASSQALVGYEQYF. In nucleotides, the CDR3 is TGTGCCAGCAGCCAAGCCCTAGTGGGCTACGAGCAGTACTTC.

The CDR3 DNA is TGTGCCAGCAGCTTCGGGACAGAAACCTACGAGCAGTACTTC. This codes for CASSFGTETYEQYF. The chain employs TRBV11-2 and TRBJ2-7; 7 positions agree with TRBD1. The germline gives CDR1 SGHAT, CDR2 FQNNGV. The CDR3 extends over 14 amino acids. Unmatched junction bases numbered 4, after V lost 3 bases and J lost 2 bases.

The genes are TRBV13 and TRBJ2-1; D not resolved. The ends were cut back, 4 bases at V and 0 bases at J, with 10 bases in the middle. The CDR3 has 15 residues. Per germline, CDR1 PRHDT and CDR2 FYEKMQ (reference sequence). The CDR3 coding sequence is TGTGCCAGCAGCTGGGAACACTTCTCCTACAATGAGCAGTTCTTC. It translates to CASSWEHFSYNEQFF.

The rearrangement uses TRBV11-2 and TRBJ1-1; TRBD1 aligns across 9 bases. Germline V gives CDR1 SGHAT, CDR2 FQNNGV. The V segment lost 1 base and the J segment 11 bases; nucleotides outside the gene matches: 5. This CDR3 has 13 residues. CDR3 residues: CASSLVQGARAFF. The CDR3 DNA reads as TGTGCCAGCAGCTTAGTACAGGGGGCACGGGCTTTCTTT.

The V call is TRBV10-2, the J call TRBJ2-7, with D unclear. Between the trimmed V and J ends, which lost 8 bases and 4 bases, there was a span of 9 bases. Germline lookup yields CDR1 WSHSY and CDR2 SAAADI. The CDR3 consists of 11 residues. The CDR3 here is CASGPTYEQYF. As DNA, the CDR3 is TGCGCCAGCGGCCCCACGTACGAGCAGTACTTC.

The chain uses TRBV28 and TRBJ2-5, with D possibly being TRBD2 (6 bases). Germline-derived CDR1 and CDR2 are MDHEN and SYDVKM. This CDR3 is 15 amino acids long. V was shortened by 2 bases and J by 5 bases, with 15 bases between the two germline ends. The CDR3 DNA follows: TGTGCCAGCAGTTTAGGAGGGCGGCGGCGGGAGACCCAGTACTTC. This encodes CASSLGGRRRETQYF. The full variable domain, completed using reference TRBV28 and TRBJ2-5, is DVKVTQSSRYLVKRTGEKVFLECVQDMDHENMFWYRQDPGLGLRLIYFSYDVKMKEKGDIPEGYSVSREKKERFSLILESASTNQTSMYLCASSLGGRRRETQYFGPGTRLLVL.

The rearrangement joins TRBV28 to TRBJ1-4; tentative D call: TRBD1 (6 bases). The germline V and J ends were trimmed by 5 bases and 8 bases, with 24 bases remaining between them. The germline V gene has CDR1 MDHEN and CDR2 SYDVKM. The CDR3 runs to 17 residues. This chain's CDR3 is CASSHRALSLLSEKLFF. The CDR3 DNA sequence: TGTGCCAGCAGTCACAGGGCTTTGTCTCTCCTGTCCGAAAAACTGTTTTTT.

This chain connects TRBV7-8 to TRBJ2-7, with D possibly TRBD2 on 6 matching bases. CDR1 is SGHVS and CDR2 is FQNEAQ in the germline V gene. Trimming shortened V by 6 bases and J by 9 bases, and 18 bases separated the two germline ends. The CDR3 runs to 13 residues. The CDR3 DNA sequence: TGTGCCAGCAGAATAGGCCCGATCGGGGGGCAGTACTTC. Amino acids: CASRIGPIGGQYF.

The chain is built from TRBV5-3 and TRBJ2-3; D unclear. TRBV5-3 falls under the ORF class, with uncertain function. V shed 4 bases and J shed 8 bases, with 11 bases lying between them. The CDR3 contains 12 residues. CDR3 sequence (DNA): TGTGCCAGAAGCCTCCGGGTAGGTACGCAGTATTTT. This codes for CARSLRVGTQYF.

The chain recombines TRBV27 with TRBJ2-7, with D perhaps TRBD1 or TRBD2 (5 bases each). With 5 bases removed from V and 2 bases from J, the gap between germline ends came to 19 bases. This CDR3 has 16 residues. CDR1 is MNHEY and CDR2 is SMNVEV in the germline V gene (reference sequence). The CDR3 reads CASSMSPGTGTYEQYF. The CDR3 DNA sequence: TGTGCCAGCAGTATGAGCCCCGGGACGGGGACCTACGAGCAGTACTTC.

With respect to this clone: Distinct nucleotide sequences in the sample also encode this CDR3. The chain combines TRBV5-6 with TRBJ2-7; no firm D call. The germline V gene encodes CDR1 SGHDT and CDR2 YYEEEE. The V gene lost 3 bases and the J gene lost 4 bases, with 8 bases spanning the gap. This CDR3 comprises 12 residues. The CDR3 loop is CASSWGSYEQYF. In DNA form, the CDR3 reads TGTGCCAGCAGCTGGGGATCATACGAGCAGTACTTC.

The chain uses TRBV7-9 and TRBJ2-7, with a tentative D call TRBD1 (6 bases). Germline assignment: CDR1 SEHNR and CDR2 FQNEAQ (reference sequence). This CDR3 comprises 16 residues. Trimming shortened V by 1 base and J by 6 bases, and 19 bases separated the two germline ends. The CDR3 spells CASSLERVSRGVEQYF. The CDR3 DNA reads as TGTGCCAGCAGCTTAGAGAGGGTTAGCAGGGGAGTCGAGCAGTACTTC.

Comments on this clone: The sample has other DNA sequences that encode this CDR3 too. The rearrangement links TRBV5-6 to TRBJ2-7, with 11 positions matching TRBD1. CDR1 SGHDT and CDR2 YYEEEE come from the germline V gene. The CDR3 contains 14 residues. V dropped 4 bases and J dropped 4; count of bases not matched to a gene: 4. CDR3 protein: CASSPGTGGYEQYF. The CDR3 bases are TGTGCCAGCAGCCCCGGGACAGGGGGGTACGAGCAGTACTTC.

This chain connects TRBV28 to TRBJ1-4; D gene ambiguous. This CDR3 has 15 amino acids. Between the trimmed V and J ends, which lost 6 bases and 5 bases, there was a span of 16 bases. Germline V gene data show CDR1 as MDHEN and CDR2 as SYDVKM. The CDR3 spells CASSPLGNRNEKLFF. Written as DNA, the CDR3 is TGTGCCAGCAGCCCTTTGGGGAACAGAAATGAAAAACTGTTTTTT.

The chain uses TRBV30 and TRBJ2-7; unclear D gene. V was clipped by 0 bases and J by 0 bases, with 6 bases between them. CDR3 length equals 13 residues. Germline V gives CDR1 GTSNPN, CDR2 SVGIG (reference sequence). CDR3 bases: TGTGCCTGGAGTGTAGATAGCTCCTACGAGCAGTACTTC. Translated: CAWSVDSSYEQYF.

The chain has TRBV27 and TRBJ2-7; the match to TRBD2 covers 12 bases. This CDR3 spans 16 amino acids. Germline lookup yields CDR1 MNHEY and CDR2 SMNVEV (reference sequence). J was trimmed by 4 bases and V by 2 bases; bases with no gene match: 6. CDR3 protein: CASSLGGTSGFYEQYF. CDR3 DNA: TGTGCCAGCAGTTTAGGGGGGACTAGCGGGTTTTACGAGCAGTACTTC.

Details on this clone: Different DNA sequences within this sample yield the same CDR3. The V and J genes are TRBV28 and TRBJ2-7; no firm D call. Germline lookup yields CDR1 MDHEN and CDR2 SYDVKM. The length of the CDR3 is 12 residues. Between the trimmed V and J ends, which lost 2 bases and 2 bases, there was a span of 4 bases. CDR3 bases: TGTGCCAGCAGTTTACGGACCTACGAGCAGTACTTC. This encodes CASSLRTYEQYF.

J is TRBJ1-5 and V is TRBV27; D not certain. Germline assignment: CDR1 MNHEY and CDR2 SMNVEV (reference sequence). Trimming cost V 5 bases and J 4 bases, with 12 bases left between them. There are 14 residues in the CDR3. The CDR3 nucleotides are TGTGCCAGCAGTCCCCTGGGGTTGAATCAGCCCCAGCATTTT. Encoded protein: CASSPLGLNQPQHF.

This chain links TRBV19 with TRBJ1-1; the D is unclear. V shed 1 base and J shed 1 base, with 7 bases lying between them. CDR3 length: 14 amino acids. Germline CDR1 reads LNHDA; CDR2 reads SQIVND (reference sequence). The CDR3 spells CASSIGFANTEAFF. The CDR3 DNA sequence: TGTGCCAGTAGTATAGGTTTTGCGAACACTGAAGCTTTCTTT.

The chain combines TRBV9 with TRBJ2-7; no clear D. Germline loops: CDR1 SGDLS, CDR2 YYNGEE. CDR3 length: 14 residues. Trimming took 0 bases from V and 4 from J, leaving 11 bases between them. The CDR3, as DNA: TGTGCCAGCAGCGTAGGTACGGGCAAATACGAGCAGTACTTC. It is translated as CASSVGTGKYEQYF.

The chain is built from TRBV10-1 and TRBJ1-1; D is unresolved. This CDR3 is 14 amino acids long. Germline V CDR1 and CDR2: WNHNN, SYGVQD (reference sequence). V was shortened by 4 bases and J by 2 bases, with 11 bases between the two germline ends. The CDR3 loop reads CASSGGYFNTEAFF. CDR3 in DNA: TGCGCCAGCAGTGGAGGGTATTTCAACACTGAAGCTTTCTTT.